One sample yielded the 29 T cell receptor beta chains listed below, sequenced in a study of shared clonotypes between healthy human individuals. Only CD45RO-negative cells positively selected for CCR7 counted as naive CD8 cells, so terminally differentiated effector memory CD45RA+ cells were excluded. Method: immunoSEQ multiplex PCR; TCRdb's copy keeps in-frame clones and lacks some. The sample includes about 2.2 million clones, 80% to 95% of them seen just once. Sequencing was carried out using naive CD8+ T cells from PBMCs. The receptors come from a man between 18 and 35 years old in good health. Some clones in this sample may be carry-over from other donors' samples.

The chain joins TRBV4-1 to TRBJ1-2; D ambiguous. Trimming pared 1 base from V and 3 bases from J, leaving 9 bases between. The CDR3 is 14 amino acids. CDR1 is MGHRA, CDR2 YSYEKL, per germline. The DNA of the CDR3 is TGCGCCAGCAGCCAAGGAATTGTCGACTATGGCTACACCTTC. Its protein product is CASSQGIVDYGYTF.

The CDR3 nucleotides read TGTGCCAGCAGCTTGGGTCAGATGAACGAGCAGTACTTC. Translating gives CASSLGQMNEQYF. V usage is TRBV11-2 and J usage is TRBJ2-7; D gene uncertain. The CDR3 has 13 residues. Germline CDR1 is SGHAT and CDR2 is FQNNGV. V lost 3 bases and J 5 bases, leaving 11 bases between the germline ends.

The chain combines TRBV19 with TRBJ2-1, with 9 bases identical to TRBD2. Germline assignment: CDR1 LNHDA and CDR2 SQIVND (reference sequence). Trimming cost V 0 bases and J 8 bases; bases outside gene matches: 8. The CDR3 has 16 amino acids. This CDR3 reads CASSIDHGGRAYEQFF. The CDR3 nucleotides read TGTGCCAGTAGTATAGATCATGGCGGGAGGGCCTATGAGCAGTTCTTC. Full variable domain (outside the CDR3, taken from reference TRBV19 and TRBJ2-1): DGGITQSPKYLFRKEGQNVTLSCEQNLNHDAMYWYRQDPGQGLRLIYYSQIVNDFQKGDIAEGYSVSREKKESFPLTVTSAQKNPTAFYLCASSIDHGGRAYEQFFGPGTRLTVL.

The rearrangement uses TRBV29-1 and TRBJ2-3; 12 bases match TRBD2. Germline V gene sequence: CDR1 SQVTM, CDR2 ANQGSEA. The CDR3 totals 17 residues. V shed 6 bases, J shed 0 bases, and the junction held 10 bases outside the gene matches. The CDR3: CSVGSWTSGTSTDTQYF. CDR3 bases: TGCAGCGTGGGTTCGTGGACTAGCGGGACTAGCACAGATACGCAGTATTTT.

The gene calls are TRBV5-1 and TRBJ2-1, with unresolved D. The V and J ends lost 4 bases and 0 bases respectively, with 17 bases between them. CDR3 length equals 17 residues. Germline V gene data show CDR1 as SGHRS and CDR2 as YFSETQ. CDR3 sequence: CASSALLGESSYNEQFF. CDR3 DNA: TGCGCCAGCAGCGCCCTTCTTGGCGAGAGCTCCTACAATGAGCAGTTCTTC.

The chain combines TRBV7-9 with TRBJ2-1; unclear D gene. Germline-derived CDR1 and CDR2 are SEHNR and FQNEAQ (reference sequence). The CDR3 is made up of 14 amino acids. Trimming pared 4 bases from V and 3 bases from J, leaving 10 bases between. CDR3 nucleotides: TGTGCCAGCAGCTCGGATCCGCTCTACAATGAGCAGTTCTTC. This translates into CASSSDPLYNEQFF.

J is TRBJ2-7 and V is TRBV6-5, with D perhaps given as TRBD1 or TRBD2 (5 bases each). The CDR3 loop spans 15 amino acids. V lost 2 bases to trimming and J lost 0 bases, with 11 bases between them. The germline CDR1 and CDR2 sequences are MNHEY and SVGAGI. The CDR3 loop reads CASSYGTPSSYEQYF. The CDR3 DNA follows: TGTGCCAGCAGTTACGGGACGCCGAGCTCCTACGAGCAGTACTTC.

This sequence joins TRBV27 and TRBJ2-4; tentative D call: TRBD2 (5 bases). CDR1 is MNHEY and CDR2 is SMNVEV in the germline V gene (reference sequence). Trimming shortened V by 5 bases and J by 6 bases, and 14 bases separated the two germline ends. The CDR3 spans 14 residues. The CDR3, as DNA: TGTGCCAGCAGTGAGAGGAACGGGATAAACATTCAGTACTTC. This encodes CASSERNGINIQYF.

This clone was observed a handful of times. The chain uses TRBV10-1 and TRBJ1-2; D call uncertain. The germline V gene has CDR1 WNHNN and CDR2 SYGVQD (reference sequence). With 3 bases removed from V and 5 bases from J, the gap between germline ends came to 7 bases. The CDR3 sequence is 12 residues long. The CDR3 reads CASSDGPYGYTF. CDR3 DNA sequence: TGCGCCAGCAGTGATGGGCCTTATGGCTACACCTTC.

The genes are TRBV5-6 and TRBJ2-7; D not resolved. The germline V gene encodes CDR1 SGHDT and CDR2 YYEEEE. This CDR3 has 14 amino acids. The V and J ends lost 5 bases and 2 bases respectively, with 14 bases between them. CDR3: CASSRPGSPYEQYF. For the CDR3, the DNA is TGTGCCAGCAGTCGGCCGGGTAGCCCCTACGAGCAGTACTTC.

This clone is a singleton in its sample. This chain links TRBV19 with TRBJ2-1, with 13 bases that match TRBD2. J was trimmed by 7 bases and V by 3 bases; bases with no gene match: 6. There are 16 residues in the CDR3. Germline-derived CDR1 and CDR2 are LNHDA and SQIVND (reference sequence). CDR3 loop: CASSIGTSGTMNEQFF. The CDR3 DNA is TGTGCCAGTAGTATTGGGACTAGCGGGACGATGAATGAGCAGTTCTTC.

Worth noting for this clone: In the same sample, other DNA sequences code for this CDR3. This rearrangement joins TRBV2 to TRBJ1-5, with D unclear. Germline V gene lookup returns CDR1 SNHLY and CDR2 FYNNEI. CDR3 size: 10 residues. The V gene lost 8 bases and the J gene lost 2 bases, with 1 base spanning the gap. The chain's CDR3 is CASGNQPQHF. CDR3 DNA sequence: TGTGCCAGCGGCAATCAGCCCCAGCATTTT.

The rearrangement joins TRBV4-1 to TRBJ2-3; D is undetermined. The CDR3 sequence is 12 residues long. The V end was cut by 4 bases, the J end by 3 bases, with 5 bases between. Looked up from germline, CDR1 is MGHRA and CDR2 is YSYEKL. In DNA form, the CDR3 reads TGCGCCAGCAGCCTGGGTACAGATACGCAGTATTTT. Residues: CASSLGTDTQYF.

The chain couples TRBV29-1 to TRBJ2-1; TRBD2 aligns across 7 bases. The trim removed 7 bases at V and 0 bases at J, leaving 6 bases unmatched. Per germline, CDR1 SQVTM and CDR2 ANQGSEA. The CDR3 loop spans 14 amino acids. The DNA for the CDR3 is TGCAGCGCGGAAGGCGGGAGCTCCTACAATGAGCAGTTCTTC. Translated: CSAEGGSSYNEQFF.

Remarks on this clone: Other DNA sequences in the same sample also yield this CDR3. The chain is built from TRBV7-9 and TRBJ2-1; D remains unclear. This CDR3 has 13 amino acids. V lost 1 base to trimming and J lost 6 bases, with 7 bases between them. Germline loops: CDR1 SEHNR, CDR2 FQNEAQ (reference sequence). The CDR3 here is CASSLGLPNEQFF. The CDR3 bases are TGTGCCAGCAGCTTAGGTTTGCCCAATGAGCAGTTCTTC.

The rearrangement links TRBV5-1 to TRBJ1-2; possible D gene TRBD1, 6 bases. The germline V gene encodes CDR1 SGHRS and CDR2 YFSETQ. V was clipped by 4 bases and J by 3 bases, with 13 bases between them. This CDR3 has 14 residues. The CDR3 DNA reads as TGCGCCAGCAGCCCCGGCAGGGGTCACTATGGCTACACCTTC. This translates into CASSPGRGHYGYTF.

The chain couples TRBV1 to TRBJ2-7; the table's TRBD2 call for D was not verified on the DNA. TRBV1 represents a pseudogene. The CDR3 has 18 amino acids. The CDR3 DNA reads TGCACCAGCAGCCAAGACCACCCCCCTAGCCTCGGTGCCTACGAGCAGTACTTC. Protein: CTSSQDHPPSLGAYEQYF.

The chain uses TRBV7-9 and TRBJ2-4; the match to TRBD1 covers 9 bases. In germline, CDR1 is SEHNR, CDR2 FQNEAQ (reference sequence). The V and J ends lost 4 bases and 2 bases, in that order; junction bases with no gene match: 3. The CDR3 extends over 15 amino acids. CDR3 loop: CASSSTGGPKNIQYF. As DNA, the CDR3 is TGTGCCAGCAGCTCGACAGGGGGTCCCAAAAACATTCAGTACTTC.

J is TRBJ2-2 and V is TRBV9; D ambiguous. The CDR3 spans 14 residues. V gave up 1 base and J gave up 3 bases, with 7 bases separating them. The V gene's germline CDR1 is SGDLS and CDR2 YYNGEE. The CDR3 DNA reads TGTGCCAGCAGCGTAACGACGGACACCGGGGAGCTGTTTTTT. Protein: CASSVTTDTGELFF.

The chain combines TRBV18 with TRBJ1-1; a possible D gene is TRBD1 (6 bases). The CDR3 is 16 residues long. Trimming removed 3 bases from V and 6 bases from J, with 20 bases in between. The germline V gene has CDR1 KGHSH and CDR2 LQKENI. DNA of the CDR3: TGTGCCAGCTCACCCCAGTTTTCGGGGGCTGGGGCTGAAGCTTTCTTT. This gives the protein CASSPQFSGAGAEAFF.

Concerning this clone: Other DNA sequences in this sample translate to the same CDR3. The V and J genes are TRBV5-4 and TRBJ2-7; 13 bases align to TRBD2. The CDR3 runs to 14 residues. The V and J ends lost 4 bases and 4 bases, in that order; junction bases with no gene match: 2. The germline V gene encodes CDR1 SGHNT and CDR2 YYREEE (reference sequence). CDR3: CASSRTSGSYEQYF. The DNA of the CDR3 is TGTGCCAGCAGCCGGACTAGCGGGAGTTACGAGCAGTACTTC.

The gene calls are TRBV7-9 and TRBJ1-1; D gene ambiguous. The CDR3 is 15 residues long. Germline V gene sequence: CDR1 SEHNR, CDR2 FQNEAQ (reference sequence). The V end lost 1 base, the J end lost 4 bases, and 13 bases lay between the germline ends. This chain's CDR3 is CASSLVAEGGTEAFF. The CDR3 nucleotides read TGTGCCAGCAGCTTAGTCGCCGAGGGCGGCACTGAAGCTTTCTTT.

This clone occurred once. V is TRBV5-1 and J is TRBJ1-1; D perhaps matches TRBD1 (5 bases). The V gene's germline CDR1 is SGHRS and CDR2 YFSETQ. The length of the CDR3 is 18 residues. Trimming took off 0 bases at V and 0 bases at J, with 18 bases between the two ends. Written as DNA, the CDR3 is TGCGCCAGCAGCTTGGATTTTCGGTCAGGGCTTATGAACACTGAAGCTTTCTTT. It specifies CASSLDFRSGLMNTEAFF.

The CDR3 bases are TGTGCCAGCAGCTCAAGGACAGGGGACACAGATACGCAGTATTTT. It is translated as CASSSRTGDTDTQYF. V usage is TRBV7-8 and J usage is TRBJ2-3; 9 bases fit TRBD1. CDR1 is SGHVS, CDR2 FQNEAQ, per germline. This CDR3 is 15 amino acids long. V lost 4 bases, J lost 2 bases, and 4 bases stayed unmatched.

The V gene is TRBV4-1, the J gene TRBJ2-3; D not resolved. V gave up 2 bases and J gave up 3 bases, with 18 bases separating them. Germline assignment: CDR1 MGHRA and CDR2 YSYEKL. This CDR3 spans 17 amino acids. CDR3 protein: CASSQTERTLLTDTQYF. The CDR3, as DNA: TGCGCCAGCAGCCAAACCGAACGGACCCTACTGACAGATACGCAGTATTTT.

The rearrangement links TRBV7-2 to TRBJ2-3; TRBD2 matches at 12 bases. This CDR3 is 16 amino acids long. V shed 4 bases, J shed 5 bases, and the junction held 7 bases outside the gene matches. Per germline, CDR1 SGHTA and CDR2 FQGNSA. The CDR3 nucleotides are TGTGCCAGCAGCTCAAGACTAGCGGGAGTGGGAGATACGCAGTATTTT. Protein product: CASSSRLAGVGDTQYF.

The V gene is TRBV11-2, the J gene TRBJ2-7; either TRBD1 or TRBD2 may supply D (5 bases each). The CDR3 loop spans 15 amino acids. Germline values: CDR1 SGHAT, CDR2 FQNNGV. The germline V and J ends were trimmed by 1 base and 2 bases, with 12 bases remaining between them. In nucleotides, the CDR3 is TGTGCCAGCAGCTTAGGAGGGGCGAGTGCCTACGAGCAGTACTTC. Its protein is CASSLGGASAYEQYF.

V and J are TRBV30 and TRBJ2-2; D not certain. Deletions cut 5 bases from V and 6 bases from J, with 7 bases between. From germline, CDR1 is GTSNPN and CDR2 SVGIG (reference sequence). This CDR3 region has 11 residues. DNA for the CDR3: TGTGCCTGGTTTCATGCCGGGGAGCTGTTTTTT. It is translated as CAWFHAGELFF.

V is TRBV6-5 and J is TRBJ2-7, with D unclear. The germline V gene encodes CDR1 MNHEY and CDR2 SVGAGI. Trimming stripped 3 bases from V and 6 bases from J, with 18 bases between. CDR3 size: 15 residues. The CDR3 region has the DNA TGTGCCAGCAGTTATATTAGGACGGCCTGGGGCGAGCAGTACTTC. It translates to CASSYIRTAWGEQYF.